This is a list of T cell receptor beta chains from one sample in a study of cytomegalovirus exposure and HLA in healthy donors. Assay: immunoSEQ multiplex PCR; the TCRdb copy retains only in-frame clones and omits some. The data include 45,000 to 55,000 clones; the top ten clones carry approximately 11%. The specimen was PBMCs. These receptors came from a woman aged 50 to 60 in good health and CMV-seropositive. Each CDR3 is given with its conserved first and last residue.

v_gene: TRBV7-9
j_gene: TRBJ2-1
CDR3aa: CASSGGLAGARSDNEQFF

v_gene: TRBV10-2
j_gene: TRBJ2-7
CDR3aa: CASRASYEQYF

v_gene: TRBV6-6
j_gene: TRBJ1-5
CDR3aa: CASSYSSGVYQPQHF

v_gene: TRBV7-2
j_gene: TRBJ2-7
CDR3aa: CASSSGGSGAYEQYF

v_gene: TRBV5-1
j_gene: TRBJ2-3
CDR3aa: CASSLSSGGLLGDTQYF

v_gene: TRBV11-2
j_gene: TRBJ2-1
CDR3aa: CASSLNLAGGRFF

v_gene: TRBV11-2
j_gene: TRBJ2-4
CDR3aa: CATGQGQGLAKNIQYF

v_gene: TRBV7-9
j_gene: TRBJ1-4
CDR3aa: CASSFNRQVNEKLFF

v_gene: TRBV19
j_gene: TRBJ1-1
CDR3aa: CASSDTTGLVTEAFF

v_gene: TRBV9
j_gene: TRBJ2-2
CDR3aa: CASSGRQGSNLNTGELFF

v_gene: TRBV15
j_gene: TRBJ1-3
CDR3aa: CATSRWGDLGNTIYF

v_gene: TRBV5-1
j_gene: TRBJ2-5
CDR3aa: CASSGRGGAYRPGSNRETQYF

v_gene: TRBV11-2
j_gene: TRBJ2-5
CDR3aa: CASSLVSGNSVGYF

v_gene: TRBV5-4
j_gene: TRBJ1-4
CDR3aa: CASSWNRDEKLFF

v_gene: TRBV25-1
j_gene: TRBJ2-1
CDR3aa: CASSKGLANNEQFF

v_gene: TRBV14
j_gene: TRBJ2-1
CDR3aa: CASSQEAGDSYNEQFF

v_gene: TRBV25-1
j_gene: TRBJ1-1
CDR3aa: CASSESGEAFF

v_gene: TRBV19
j_gene: TRBJ1-5
CDR3aa: CASSIDQGRAGPQHF

v_gene: TRBV7-9
j_gene: TRBJ2-5
CDR3aa: CASSLVLGTETQYF

v_gene: TRBV7-9
j_gene: TRBJ2-5
CDR3aa: CASSPRVPTGSETQYF

v_gene: TRBV7-3
j_gene: TRBJ2-2
CDR3aa: CASSLGQGNTGELFF

v_gene: TRBV10-3
j_gene: TRBJ1-5
CDR3aa: CAISEIRGFNQPQHF

v_gene: TRBV19
j_gene: TRBJ2-7
CDR3aa: CASSIGQGAYEQYF

v_gene: TRBV6-6
j_gene: TRBJ1-2
CDR3aa: CASRISGEGYGYTF

v_gene: TRBV6-1
j_gene: TRBJ1-6
CDR3aa: CASSVSTGPRAPLHF

v_gene: TRBV4-2
j_gene: TRBJ1-4
CDR3aa: CASSKGQGAFEKLFF

v_gene: TRBV2
j_gene: TRBJ1-1
CDR3aa: CASRVQGQAVEAFF

v_gene: TRBV18
j_gene: TRBJ2-1
CDR3aa: CASSPPVTAYNEQFF

v_gene: TRBV7-9
j_gene: TRBJ1-2
CDR3aa: CASSAGQSNYGYTF

v_gene: TRBV28
j_gene: TRBJ2-4
CDR3aa: CASRATGEVIQYF

v_gene: TRBV19
j_gene: TRBJ2-2
CDR3aa: CASSKGYPNTGELFF